Listed below are T cell receptor beta chains from one sample, sequenced in a study of vaccination and CD4 T cells after COVID-19. TCRdb reanalysed the PCR reads using MiXCR and keeps one entry per CDR3 protein. The data contain 13,000 or so distinct CDR3 sequences, about 30% of them singletons. Their cognate antigens are unknown. Sequences were obtained from CD4+ T cells from blood, cultured in vitro. The origin of the receptors is a human donor who had recovered from COVID-19. The CDR3 runs from the conserved cysteine through the conserved F or W. Fields, in order: V gene, J gene, CDR3 protein.

V gene: TRBV19; J gene: TRBJ2-2; CDR3 protein: CAITSDRGGNTGELFF
V gene: TRBV11-3; J gene: TRBJ1-2; CDR3 protein: CASSRQNYGYTF
V gene: TRBV18; J gene: TRBJ2-7; CDR3 protein: CASSPTGVGREQYF
V gene: TRBV3-1; J gene: TRBJ1-2; CDR3 protein: CASSRLVGDNYGYTF
V gene: TRBV6-1; J gene: TRBJ1-2; CDR3 protein: CASSPRLDTAYGYTF
V gene: TRBV5-1; J gene: TRBJ2-1; CDR3 protein: CASSLRLAGYNEQFF
V gene: TRBV11-1; J gene: TRBJ2-2; CDR3 protein: CASSPGSGRGGTGELFF
V gene: TRBV5-1; J gene: TRBJ2-2; CDR3 protein: CASSLDIPGELFF
V gene: TRBV11-2; J gene: TRBJ2-5; CDR3 protein: CASSWGTVKETQYF
V gene: TRBV29-1; J gene: TRBJ1-1; CDR3 protein: CSVEEAEAFF
V gene: TRBV6-5; J gene: TRBJ1-5; CDR3 protein: CASSYSIQPQHF
V gene: TRBV27; J gene: TRBJ2-6; CDR3 protein: CASSSSQGSSGANVLTF
V gene: TRBV2; J gene: TRBJ1-1; CDR3 protein: CASTTGLRFTEAFF
V gene: TRBV5-4; J gene: TRBJ2-7; CDR3 protein: CASTSGGQAYEQYF